One sample yielded the 25 T cell receptor delta chains listed below, sequenced in a study of gamma-delta T cells after stem cell transplantation. With CATT, TCRdb re-called clones from the RT-PCR reads. Of about 2,100 delta-chain clones listed, just over 3% are singletons. Sequenced: gamma-delta T cells. Receptors originate from a human donor. It is not recorded whose cells these are; they may come from a transplant donor.

A word on this clone: The protein in TCRdb stems from a much larger clone and differs at residue 5 from this DNA's translation, likely a read error; here the protein is translated from the DNA. The chain uses TRDV2 and TRDJ1; 13 nucleotides line up with TRDD3. J lost 3 bases, V lost 3 bases, and 15 bases had no gene match. The CDR3 runs to 19 residues. Per germline, CDR1 GEAIGNYY and CDR2 EKD. The CDR3 DNA reads TGTGCCTGTGACGTGGTCCGTACTGGGGGATACGGTTGGGCCGATAAACTCATCTTT. Its protein product is CACDVVRTGGYGWADKLIF.

In its sample, this clone ranks as medium-sized. The chain carries TRDV2 and TRDJ1; 10 nucleotides line up with TRDD3. CDR3 length equals 20 residues. Germline V gene lookup returns CDR1 GEAIGNYY and CDR2 EKD. V dropped 1 base and J dropped 0; count of bases not matched to a gene: 16. The CDR3 spells CACDTLPSTGGSQNTDKLIF. CDR3 DNA: TGTGCCTGTGACACGCTCCCAAGTACTGGGGGATCCCAAAACACCGATAAACTCATCTTT.

Note on this clone: It differs at one base from a far larger clone, so likely a read error. The identical CDR3 is also encoded by other nucleotide sequences in the sample. The chain has TRDV2 and TRDJ1, with 7 bases lining up with TRDD3. The CDR3 runs to 15 residues. Germline values: CDR1 GEAIGNYY, CDR2 EKD. V dropped 7 bases and J dropped 0; count of bases not matched to a gene: 10. CDR3 region: CACDSLGEYTDKLIF. The CDR3 coding sequence is TGTGCCTGCGACTCGTTGGGGGAGTACACCGATAAACTCATCTTT.

There are a few counts of this clone. The TCRdb record carries a much larger clone's protein, which differs from this DNA's translation at residue 4; a read error is the likely cause, and the protein listed here is the DNA translation. The J gene is TRDJ1, the V gene TRDV2; 9 bases line up with TRDD3. There are 15 residues in the CDR3. CDR1 and CDR2 (germline): GEAIGNYY, EKD. DNA of the CDR3: TGTGCCTGTGGCACCGTTGGGGGATATTCTGATAAACTCATCTTT. It encodes CACGTVGGYSDKLIF.

The table lists this clone with a few counts. This sequence is one base from a far larger clone and is likely a read error. Other DNA sequences in the sample encode the same CDR3. This rearrangement joins TRDV2 to TRDJ1; 9 bases match TRDD3. The germline CDR1 and CDR2 sequences are GEAIGNYY and EKD. This CDR3 has 15 amino acids. CDR3 amino acids: CACDTVGGYSDKLIF. The CDR3 coding sequence is TGTGCCTGTGACACCGTTGGGGGATATTCTGATAAACTCATCTTC.

The CDR3 protein is CACDWVLGDDSSWDTRQMFF. CDR3 in DNA: TGTGCCTGTGATTGGGTACTGGGGGATGACAGCTCCTGGGACACCCGACAGATGTTTTTC. V gene TRDV2 combines with J gene TRDJ3, with 10 positions matching TRDD3. The germline gives CDR1 GEAIGNYY, CDR2 EKD. The CDR3 is made up of 20 amino acids. Trimming cost V 4 bases and J 0 bases; bases outside gene matches: 11.

A note on this clone: Since a much larger clone is just one base distant, this may be a read error. The chain recombines TRDV2 with TRDJ1; 7 positions agree with TRDD3. J lost 0 bases, V lost 3 bases, and 21 bases had no gene match. From germline, CDR1 is GEAIGNYY and CDR2 EKD. This CDR3 has 20 residues. The CDR3 DNA reads as TGTGCCTGTGACTTCCTTGCTGGGGGCAAACTTGAAAACTACACCGATAAACTCATCTTT. It translates to CACDFLAGGKLENYTDKLIF.

This clone is labeled as medium-sized. The V gene is TRDV2, the J gene TRDJ1, with TRDD3 matching 10 bases. Germline-derived CDR1 and CDR2 are GEAIGNYY and EKD. The CDR3 runs to 21 residues. V lost 1 base to trimming and J lost 2 bases; unmatched junction nucleotides: 21. CDR3 bases: TGTGCCTGTGACACGGTCTTCCAGGTGTGGGGGATACCGAAGAGTACCGATAAACTCATCTTT. Translated, it gives CACDTVFQVWGIPKSTDKLIF.

This clone was found a few times. TCRdb assigns this DNA the protein of a much larger clone, which departs from its translation at residue 6; this likely reflects a read error, and the protein shown comes from translating the DNA. The chain is built from TRDV2 and TRDJ1, with 7 bases lining up with TRDD3. Trimming cost V 1 base and J 2 bases; bases outside gene matches: 3. The CDR3 has 14 residues. Germline V gene lookup returns CDR1 GEAIGNYY and CDR2 EKD. CDR3 coding DNA: TGTGCCTGTGACACTATACTGGGGACCGATAAACTCATCTTT. Protein sequence: CACDTILGTDKLIF.

This chain joins TRDV2 and TRDJ1; tentative D call: TRDD3 (6 bases). Germline V gives CDR1 GEAIGNYY, CDR2 EKD. The CDR3 consists of 16 residues. V was trimmed by 2 bases and J by 0 bases, leaving 15 bases between them. CDR3 nucleotides: TGTGCCTGTGACATCATCGGGGGAGAAAACACCGATAAACTCATCTTT. It translates to CACDIIGGENTDKLIF.

By sample fraction, this clone is medium-sized. The chain employs TRDV2 and TRDJ1; 8 bases line up with TRDD3. This CDR3 spans 18 amino acids. V lost 4 bases to trimming and J lost 0 bases; unmatched junction nucleotides: 15. CDR1 is GEAIGNYY, CDR2 EKD, per germline. This CDR3 is CACDPLITGGQHTDKLIF. The CDR3 bases are TGTGCCTGTGATCCTCTTATTACTGGGGGGCAACACACCGATAAACTCATCTTT.

As for this clone: This DNA's translation and the protein TCRdb lists, from a much larger clone, do not match at residue 8, likely due to a read error; the protein shown is translated from the DNA. This chain links TRDV2 with TRDJ3; 7 bases agree with TRDD3. The CDR3 runs 19 residues. Trimming cost V 0 bases and J 1 base; bases outside gene matches: 8. From germline, CDR1 is GEAIGNYY and CDR2 EKD. The CDR3 DNA reads TGTGCCTGTGACACCTGGGGGAAACTTAGGTCCTGGGACACCCGACAGATGTTTTTC. As protein: CACDTWGKLRSWDTRQMFF.

As regards this clone: TCRdb's listed protein matches a much larger clone and diverges from this DNA's translation at residue 19, likely through a read error; the protein shown comes from the DNA. The rearrangement uses TRDV2 and TRDJ1, with 12 bases lining up with TRDD3. This CDR3 is 21 amino acids long. Germline CDR1 and CDR2: GEAIGNYY and EKD. The CDR3 DNA is TGTGCCTGTGACACCCTTTCCCCTCCTACTGGGGGATACTCGGACACCGATAAACCCATCTTT. This gives the protein CACDTLSPPTGGYSDTDKPIF.

This clone came up a few times. This sequence joins TRDV2 and TRDJ1, with D possibly TRDD3 on 5 matching bases. Germline assignment: CDR1 GEAIGNYY and CDR2 EKD. The CDR3 has 15 amino acids. Trimming cost V 2 bases and J 0 bases, with 12 bases left between them. CDR3 sequence reads: CACDSIGDHTDKLIF. CDR3 in DNA: TGTGCCTGTGACAGCATTGGGGACCACACCGATAAACTCATCTTT.

A few counts support this clone. A far larger clone is one nucleotide away, so this likely arose from a read error. The CDR3 region is CACDTVSTSPNKLIF. In DNA, the CDR3 is TGTGCCTGTGACACCGTGTCGACTTCGCCCAATAAACTCATCTTT. The gene calls are TRDV2 and TRDJ1, with no clear D. V lost 0 bases to trimming and J lost 6 bases, with 16 bases between them. The CDR3 sequence is 15 residues long. CDR1 is GEAIGNYY, CDR2 EKD, per germline.

This clone was recorded a few times. The translation of this DNA and the TCRdb protein of a much larger clone differ at residue 5, probably owing to a read error; the protein shown here is translated from the DNA. The V call is TRDV2, the J call TRDJ1; TRDD3 is a possible D gene (5 bases). Germline V CDR1 and CDR2: GEAIGNYY, EKD. The CDR3 has 16 amino acids. V lost 3 bases and J lost 0, with 16 bases in between. CDR3 sequence (DNA): TGTGCCTGTGACGCCCTAGGGGGCCCCTACACCGATAAACTCATCTTT. Amino acids: CACDALGGPYTDKLIF.

In the case of this clone: With a far larger clone one base away, a read error is the likely cause. This specimen includes other DNA sequences encoding the same CDR3. The J gene is TRDJ1, the V gene TRDV2; 11 bases line up with TRDD3. The CDR3 extends over 15 amino acids. Germline-derived CDR1 and CDR2 are GEAIGNYY and EKD. J lost 2 bases, V lost 7 bases, and 8 bases had no gene match. CDR3 residues: CACDSLGDTTDKLIF. In DNA form, the CDR3 reads TGTGCCTGCGACTCCCTGGGGGATACAACCGATAAACTCATCTTT.

By share of the sample, this clone is medium-sized. A far larger clone is one base from this, pointing to a likely read error. This chain joins TRDV2 and TRDJ1; no reliable D call. Germline-derived CDR1 and CDR2 are GEAIGNYY and EKD. This CDR3 region has 15 residues. CDR3 bases: TGTGCCTGTGGCACCGTGTCGACTTCGCCCGATAAACTCATCTTT. This encodes CACGTVSTSPDKLIF.

This clone was picked up a small number of times. TCRdb's protein, taken from a much larger clone, differs from this DNA's translation at residue 4, likely owing to a read error; the protein displayed comes from the DNA. This chain connects TRDV2 to TRDJ1, with 9 positions matching TRDD3. The CDR3 length is 18 residues. CDR1 GEAIGNYY and CDR2 EKD come from the germline V gene. In DNA, the CDR3 is TGTGCCTGTGGCACCCTTAATCCCCGGGGATACGCAACCGATAAACTCATCTTT. Translation gives CACGTLNPRGYATDKLIF.

This clone has just a few counts. The V call is TRDV2, the J call TRDJ1; 9 bases align to TRDD3. This CDR3 region has 14 residues. V shed 4 bases and J 5 bases; nucleotides not matched to a gene: 7. In germline, CDR1 is GEAIGNYY, CDR2 EKD. CDR3 sequence: CACEALGDSDKLIF. In DNA form, the CDR3 reads TGTGCCTGTGAAGCCCTGGGGGATTCTGATAAACTCATCTTT.

This clone was seen a few times. The chain's CDR3 is CALGELRIPPRALGDVIDKLIF. In DNA form, the CDR3 reads TGTGCTCTTGGGGAACTCCGAATTCCCCCCCGAGCACTGGGGGACGTGATCGATAAACTCATCTTT. This chain links TRDV1 with TRDJ1; 9 bases match TRDD3. Trimming removed 0 bases from V and 4 bases from J; junction bases left unmatched: 24. In germline, CDR1 is TSWWSYY, CDR2 QGS. CDR3 size: 22 residues.

Worth noting for this clone: TCRdb has a much larger clone's protein, which differs at residue 14 from the translation of this DNA, likely because of a read error; what is shown is the protein translated from the DNA. The chain combines TRDV2 with TRDJ1; 9 bases fit TRDD3. Germline V gene lookup returns CDR1 GEAIGNYY and CDR2 EKD. V was pared by 0 bases and J by 8 bases, with 21 bases of the junction left unmatched. CDR3 length equals 19 residues. The CDR3, as DNA: TGTGCCTGTGACACCGTGTTGCGAACTGGGGGAACTATATCCTCAAAACTCATCTTT. It yields the protein CACDTVLRTGGTISSKLIF.

There are a few counts of this clone. The chain is built from TRDV2 and TRDJ1, with 11 bases matching TRDD3. This CDR3 region has 20 residues. V lost 0 bases, J lost 1 base, and 15 bases stayed unmatched. The germline gives CDR1 GEAIGNYY, CDR2 EKD. The DNA for the CDR3 is TGTGCCTGTGACACCGGGGCCCTACTGGGGGATAGTGTCTCCACCGATAAACTCATCTTT. This codes for CACDTGALLGDSVSTDKLIF.

This clone is labeled medium-sized. The chain joins TRDV2 to TRDJ1, with 12 bases aligning to TRDD3. Germline V gene data show CDR1 as GEAIGNYY and CDR2 as EKD. The CDR3 is 16 residues long. Germline trimming cut 3 bases from V and 2 bases from J; bases unmatched to any gene: 6. In nucleotides, the CDR3 is TGTGCCTGTGACCCACTGGGGGATACCGGTACCGATAAACTCATCTTT. Amino acid sequence: CACDPLGDTGTDKLIF.

On this clone: The protein TCRdb lists belongs to a much larger clone and differs from this DNA's translation at residue 8, which points to a read error; the protein shown is made from the DNA. The chain couples TRDV2 to TRDJ1; 7 bases agree with TRDD3. With 3 bases clipped from V and 0 bases from J, the junction kept 6 bases outside the gene matches. The CDR3 loop spans 15 amino acids. Germline CDR1 GEAIGNYY, CDR2 EKD. The CDR3 region has the DNA TGTGCCTGTGACTTACTGGGGCAGCACACCGATAAACTCATCTTT. It yields the protein CACDLLGQHTDKLIF.